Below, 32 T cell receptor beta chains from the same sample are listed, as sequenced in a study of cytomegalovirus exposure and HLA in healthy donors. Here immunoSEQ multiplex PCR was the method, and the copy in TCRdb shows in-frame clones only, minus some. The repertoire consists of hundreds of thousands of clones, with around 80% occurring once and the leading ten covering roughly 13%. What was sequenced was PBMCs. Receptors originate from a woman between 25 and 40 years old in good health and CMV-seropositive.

The CDR3 DNA follows: TGTGCCAGCAGTGAAGCGGGGCAGACCTATGGCTACACCTTC. Its protein product is CASSEAGQTYGYTF. V gene TRBV6-1 combines with J gene TRBJ1-2, with D possibly matching TRBD1 (5 bases). V lost 0 bases to trimming and J lost 4 bases, with 9 bases between them. This CDR3 contains 14 residues. Germline V gene lookup returns CDR1 MNHNS and CDR2 SASEGT.

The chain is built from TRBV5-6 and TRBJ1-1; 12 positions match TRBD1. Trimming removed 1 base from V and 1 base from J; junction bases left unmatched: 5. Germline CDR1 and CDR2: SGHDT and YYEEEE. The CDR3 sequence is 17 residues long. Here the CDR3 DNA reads TGTGCCAGCAGCTTGACGGGACAGGGGGCGAGGAACACTGAAGCTTTCTTT. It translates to CASSLTGQGARNTEAFF.

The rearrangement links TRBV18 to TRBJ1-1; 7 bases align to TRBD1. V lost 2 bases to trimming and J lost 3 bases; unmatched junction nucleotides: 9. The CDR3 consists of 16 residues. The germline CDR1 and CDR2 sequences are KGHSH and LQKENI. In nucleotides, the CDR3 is TGTGCCAGCTCACCAAGACAGGGCCCAACCGACACTGAAGCTTTCTTT. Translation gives CASSPRQGPTDTEAFF. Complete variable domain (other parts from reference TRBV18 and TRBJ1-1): NAGVMQNPRHLVRRRGQEARLRCSPMKGHSHVYWYRQLPEEGLKFMVYLQKENIIDESGMPKERFSAEFPKEGPSILRIQQVVRGDSAAYFCASSPRQGPTDTEAFFGQGTRLTVV.

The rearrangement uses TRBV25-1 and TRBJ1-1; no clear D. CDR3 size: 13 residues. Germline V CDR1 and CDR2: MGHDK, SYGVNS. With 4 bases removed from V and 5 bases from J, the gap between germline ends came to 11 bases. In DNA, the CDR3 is TGTGCCAGCAGTGGATGGTTTGGTACTGAAGCTTTCTTT. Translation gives CASSGWFGTEAFF.

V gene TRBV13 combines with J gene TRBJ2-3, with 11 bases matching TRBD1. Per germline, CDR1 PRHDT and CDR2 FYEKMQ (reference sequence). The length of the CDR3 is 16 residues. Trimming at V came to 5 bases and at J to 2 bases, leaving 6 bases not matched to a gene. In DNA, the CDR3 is TGTGCCAGCAGCGCCCGAGGACAGGGGGCCACAGATACGCAGTATTTT. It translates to CASSARGQGATDTQYF.

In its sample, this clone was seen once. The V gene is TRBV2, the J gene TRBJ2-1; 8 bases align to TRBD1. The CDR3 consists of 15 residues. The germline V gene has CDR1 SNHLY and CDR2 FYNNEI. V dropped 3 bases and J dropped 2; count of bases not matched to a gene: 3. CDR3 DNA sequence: TGTGCCAGCAGTGAGAACAGGGGGGCCTACAATGAGCAGTTCTTC. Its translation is CASSENRGAYNEQFF.

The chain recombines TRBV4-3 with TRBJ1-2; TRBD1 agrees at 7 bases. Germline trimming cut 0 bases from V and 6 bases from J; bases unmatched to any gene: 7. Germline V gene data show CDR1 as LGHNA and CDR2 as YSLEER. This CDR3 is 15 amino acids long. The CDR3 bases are TGCGCCAGCAGCCAAGATAGGGACAGCCCCAATGGCTACACCTTC. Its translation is CASSQDRDSPNGYTF.

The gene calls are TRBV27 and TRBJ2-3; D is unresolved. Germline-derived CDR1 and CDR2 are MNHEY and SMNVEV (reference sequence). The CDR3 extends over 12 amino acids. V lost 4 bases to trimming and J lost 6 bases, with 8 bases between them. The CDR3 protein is CASSSPQDTQYF. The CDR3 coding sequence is TGTGCCAGCAGTTCCCCCCAGGATACGCAGTATTTT.

The CDR3 loop reads CASSQDKGSYEQYF. The CDR3 nucleotides are TGTGCCAGCAGCCAAGACAAGGGATCCTACGAGCAGTACTTC. This chain connects TRBV4-2 to TRBJ2-7, with D uncertain. CDR1 is LGHNA, CDR2 YNFKEQ, per germline. CDR3 length: 14 amino acids. Between the trimmed V and J ends, which lost 0 bases and 1 base, there was a span of 7 bases.

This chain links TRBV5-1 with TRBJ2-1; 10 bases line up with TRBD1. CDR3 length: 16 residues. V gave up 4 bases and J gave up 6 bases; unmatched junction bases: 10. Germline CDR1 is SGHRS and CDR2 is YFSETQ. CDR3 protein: CASSVKGQGLSNEQFF. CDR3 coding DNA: TGCGCCAGCAGCGTAAAGGGACAGGGGCTGAGCAATGAGCAGTTCTTC.

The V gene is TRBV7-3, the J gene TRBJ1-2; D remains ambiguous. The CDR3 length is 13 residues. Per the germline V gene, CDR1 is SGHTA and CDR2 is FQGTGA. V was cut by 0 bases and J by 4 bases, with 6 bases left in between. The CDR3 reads CASSLTPTYGYTF. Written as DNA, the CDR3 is TGTGCCAGCAGCTTAACCCCCACCTATGGCTACACCTTC. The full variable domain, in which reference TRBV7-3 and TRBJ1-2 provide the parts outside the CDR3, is GAGVSQTPSNKVTEKGKYVELRCDPISGHTALYWYRQSLGQGPEFLIYFQGTGAADDSGLPNDRFFAVRPEGSVSTLKIQRTERGDSAVYLCASSLTPTYGYTFGSGTRLTVV.

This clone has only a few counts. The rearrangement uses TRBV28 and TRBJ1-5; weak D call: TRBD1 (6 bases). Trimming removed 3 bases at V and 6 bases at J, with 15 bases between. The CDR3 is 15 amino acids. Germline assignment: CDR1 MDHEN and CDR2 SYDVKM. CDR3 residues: CASSLGAEGRQPQHF. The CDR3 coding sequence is TGTGCCAGCAGTTTGGGGGCCGAGGGGCGTCAGCCCCAGCATTTT.

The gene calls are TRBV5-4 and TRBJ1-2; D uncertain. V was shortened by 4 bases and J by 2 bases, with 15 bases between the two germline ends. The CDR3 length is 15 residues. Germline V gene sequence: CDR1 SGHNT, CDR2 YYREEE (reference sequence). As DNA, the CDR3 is TGTGCCAGCAGCCTGTCCCTGGGAACGAACTATGGCTACACCTTC. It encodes CASSLSLGTNYGYTF.

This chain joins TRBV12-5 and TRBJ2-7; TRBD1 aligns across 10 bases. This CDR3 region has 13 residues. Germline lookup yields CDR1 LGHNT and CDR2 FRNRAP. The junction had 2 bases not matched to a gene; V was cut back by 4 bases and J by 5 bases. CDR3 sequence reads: CASGSGTGDEQYF. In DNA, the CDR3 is TGTGCTAGTGGTTCGGGGACAGGGGACGAGCAGTACTTC.

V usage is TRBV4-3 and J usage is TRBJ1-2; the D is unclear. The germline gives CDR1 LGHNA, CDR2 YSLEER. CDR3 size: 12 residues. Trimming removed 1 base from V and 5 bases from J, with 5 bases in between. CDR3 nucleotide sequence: TGCGCCAGCAGCCAAGGATGGTATGGCTACACCTTC. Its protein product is CASSQGWYGYTF.

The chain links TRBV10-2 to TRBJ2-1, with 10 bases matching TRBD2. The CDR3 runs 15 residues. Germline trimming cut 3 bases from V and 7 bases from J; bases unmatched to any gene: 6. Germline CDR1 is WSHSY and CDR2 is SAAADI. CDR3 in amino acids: CASSDSSGRQNEQFF. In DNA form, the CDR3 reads TGCGCCAGCAGTGATTCTAGCGGGAGACAAAATGAGCAGTTCTTC.

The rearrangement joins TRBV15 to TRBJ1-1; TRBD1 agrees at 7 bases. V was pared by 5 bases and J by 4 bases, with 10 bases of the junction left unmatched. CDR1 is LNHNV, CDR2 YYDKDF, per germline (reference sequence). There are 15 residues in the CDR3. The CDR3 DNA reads TGTGCCACCAGCGGAGGGACAGTTCCCAGCACTGAAGCTTTCTTT. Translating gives CATSGGTVPSTEAFF.

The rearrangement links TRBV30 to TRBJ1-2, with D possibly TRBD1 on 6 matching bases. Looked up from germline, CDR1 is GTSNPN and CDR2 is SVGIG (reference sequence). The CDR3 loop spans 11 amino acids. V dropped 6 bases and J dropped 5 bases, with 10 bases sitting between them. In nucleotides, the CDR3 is TGTGCCTGTTCGGGGGCTTATGGCTACACCTTC. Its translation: CACSGAYGYTF.

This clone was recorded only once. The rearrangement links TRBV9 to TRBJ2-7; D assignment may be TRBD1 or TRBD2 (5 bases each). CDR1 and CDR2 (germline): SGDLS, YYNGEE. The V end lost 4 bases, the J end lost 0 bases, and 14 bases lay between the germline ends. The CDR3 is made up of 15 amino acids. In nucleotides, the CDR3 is TGTGCCAGCAGCCTCGGGACGCTGAGCTCCTACGAGCAGTACTTC. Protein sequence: CASSLGTLSSYEQYF.

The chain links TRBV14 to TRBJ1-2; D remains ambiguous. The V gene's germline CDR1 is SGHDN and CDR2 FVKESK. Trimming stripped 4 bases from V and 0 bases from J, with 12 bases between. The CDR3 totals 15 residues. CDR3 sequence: CASSPGMWSNYGYTF. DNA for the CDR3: TGTGCCAGCAGCCCGGGAATGTGGTCTAACTATGGCTACACCTTC.

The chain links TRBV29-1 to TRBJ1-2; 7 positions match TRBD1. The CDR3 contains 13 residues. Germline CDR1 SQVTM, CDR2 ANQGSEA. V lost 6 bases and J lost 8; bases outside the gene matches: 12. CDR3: CSVDTGQSSGYTF. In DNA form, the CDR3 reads TGCAGCGTCGATACGGGACAGTCCTCCGGCTACACCTTC.

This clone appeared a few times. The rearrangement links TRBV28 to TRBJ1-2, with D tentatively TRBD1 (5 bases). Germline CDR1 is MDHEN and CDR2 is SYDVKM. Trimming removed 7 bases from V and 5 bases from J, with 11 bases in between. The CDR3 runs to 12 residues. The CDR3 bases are TGTGCCAGCACCCCGGGGGAGTATGGCTACACCTTC. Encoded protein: CASTPGEYGYTF.

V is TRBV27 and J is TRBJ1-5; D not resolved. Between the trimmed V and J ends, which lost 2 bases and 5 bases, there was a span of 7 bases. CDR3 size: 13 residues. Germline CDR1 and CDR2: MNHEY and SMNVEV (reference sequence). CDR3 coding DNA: TGTGCCAGCAGTTTACTTCCGGATCAGCCCCAGCATTTT. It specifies CASSLLPDQPQHF.

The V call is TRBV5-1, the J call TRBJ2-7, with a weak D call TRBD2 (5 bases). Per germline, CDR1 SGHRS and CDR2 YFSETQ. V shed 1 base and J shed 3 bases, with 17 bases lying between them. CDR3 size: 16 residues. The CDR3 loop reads CASSLWSSGNLYEQYF. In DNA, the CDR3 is TGCGCCAGCAGCTTGTGGTCGTCGGGAAACCTCTACGAGCAGTACTTC.

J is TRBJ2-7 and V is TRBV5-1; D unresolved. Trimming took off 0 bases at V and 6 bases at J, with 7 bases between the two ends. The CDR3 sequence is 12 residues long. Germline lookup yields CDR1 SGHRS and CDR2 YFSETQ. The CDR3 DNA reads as TGCGCCAGCAGCTTGGATGGGCTCGAGCAGTACTTC. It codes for CASSLDGLEQYF.

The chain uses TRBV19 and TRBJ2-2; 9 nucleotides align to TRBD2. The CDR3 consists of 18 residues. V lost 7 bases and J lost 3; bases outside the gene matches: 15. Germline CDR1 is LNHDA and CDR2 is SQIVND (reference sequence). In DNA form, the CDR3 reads TGTGCCAGTAAAGGTCTAGCGGGATCCGGCTTTTACACCGGGGAGCTGTTTTTT. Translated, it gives CASKGLAGSGFYTGELFF.

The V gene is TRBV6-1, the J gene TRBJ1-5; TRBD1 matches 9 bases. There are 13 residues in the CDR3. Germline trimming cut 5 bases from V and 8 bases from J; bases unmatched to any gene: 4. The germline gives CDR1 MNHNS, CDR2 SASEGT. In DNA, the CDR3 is TGTGCCAGCAGTACAGGGGGCGAAGAGCCCCAGCATTTT. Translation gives CASSTGGEEPQHF.

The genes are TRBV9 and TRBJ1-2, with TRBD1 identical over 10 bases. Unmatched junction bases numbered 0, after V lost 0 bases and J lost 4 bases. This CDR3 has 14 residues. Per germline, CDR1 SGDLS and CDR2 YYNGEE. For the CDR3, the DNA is TGTGCCAGCAGCGTAGGGGACAGGGGCTATGGCTACACCTTC. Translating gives CASSVGDRGYGYTF.

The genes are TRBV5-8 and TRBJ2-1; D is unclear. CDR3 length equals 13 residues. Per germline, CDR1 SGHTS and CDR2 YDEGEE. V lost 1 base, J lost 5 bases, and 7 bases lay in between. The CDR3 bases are TGTGCCAGCAGCTTGTCTTTTGACAATGAGCAGTTCTTC. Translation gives CASSLSFDNEQFF.

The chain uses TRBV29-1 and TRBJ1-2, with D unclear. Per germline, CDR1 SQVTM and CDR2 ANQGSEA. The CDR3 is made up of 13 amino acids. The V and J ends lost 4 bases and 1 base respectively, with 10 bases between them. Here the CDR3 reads CSVGSHFNYGYTF. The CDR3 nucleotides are TGCAGCGTTGGCTCCCACTTTAACTATGGCTACACCTTC.

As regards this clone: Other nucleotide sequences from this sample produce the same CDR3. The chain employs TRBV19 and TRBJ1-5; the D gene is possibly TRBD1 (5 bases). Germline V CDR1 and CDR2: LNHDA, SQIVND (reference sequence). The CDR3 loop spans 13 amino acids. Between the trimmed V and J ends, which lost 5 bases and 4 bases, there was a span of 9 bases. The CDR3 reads CASSGGGNQPQHF. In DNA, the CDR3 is TGTGCCAGTAGTGGGGGGGGGAATCAGCCCCAGCATTTT.

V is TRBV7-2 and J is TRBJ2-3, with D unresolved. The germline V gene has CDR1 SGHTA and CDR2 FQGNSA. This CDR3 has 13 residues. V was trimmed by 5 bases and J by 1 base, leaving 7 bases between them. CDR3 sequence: CASSPGGTDTQYF. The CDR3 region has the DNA TGTGCCAGCAGCCCTGGGGGCACAGATACGCAGTATTTT.